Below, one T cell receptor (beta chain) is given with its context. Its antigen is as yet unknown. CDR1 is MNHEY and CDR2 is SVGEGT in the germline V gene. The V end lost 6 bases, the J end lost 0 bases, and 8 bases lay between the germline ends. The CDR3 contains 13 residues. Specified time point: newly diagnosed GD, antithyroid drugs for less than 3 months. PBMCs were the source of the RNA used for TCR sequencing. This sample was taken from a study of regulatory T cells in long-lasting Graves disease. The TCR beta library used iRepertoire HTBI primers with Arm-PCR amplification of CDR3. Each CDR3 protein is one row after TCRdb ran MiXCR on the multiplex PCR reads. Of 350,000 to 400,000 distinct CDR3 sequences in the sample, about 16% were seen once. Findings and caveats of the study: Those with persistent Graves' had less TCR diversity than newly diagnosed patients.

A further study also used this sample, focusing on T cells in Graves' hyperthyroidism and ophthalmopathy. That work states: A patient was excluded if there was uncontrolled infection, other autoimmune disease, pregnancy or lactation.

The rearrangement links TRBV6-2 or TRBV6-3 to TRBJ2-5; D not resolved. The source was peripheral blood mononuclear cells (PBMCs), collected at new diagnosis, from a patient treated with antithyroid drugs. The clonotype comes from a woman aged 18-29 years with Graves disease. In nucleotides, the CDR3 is TGTGCCAGCAGCCGGGTCTACCAAGAGACCCAGTACTTC. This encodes CASSRVYQETQYF.